This T cell receptor beta chain appears in the sequencing data of a study of T cell clones after liver transplantation. The overall study: Graft-donor-reactive sequences were compared with third-party-reactive TCRbeta sequences from pre-transplant mixed lymphocyte reactions. Samples came pre-transplant, pre-randomization before withdrawal, and post-randomization after withdrawal ended. Study-level points and caveats: Compared with third party-reactive sequences, donor-reactive ones declined more, independent of withdrawal success. Small, mixed patient groups and varying post-transplant times limit these conclusions.

Using immunoSEQ multiplex PCR, the repertoire was profiled, and TCRdb retains in-frame clones only, with some absent. This table holds tens of thousands of clones, over 70% found once. As concerns this clone: Its antigen is unknown.

The sample was CD4+ T cells from blood, taken before liver transplant. The receptor's source is a human donor who received a liver transplant.

CDR3 region: CASSLGTGESPLHF. For the CDR3, the DNA is TGTGCCAGCAGCCTCGGGACAGGGGAATCACCCCTCCACTTT. The gene calls are TRBV7-3 and TRBJ1-6; 10 positions match TRBD1. This CDR3 contains 14 residues. Germline CDR1 and CDR2: SGHTA and FQGTGA. J gave up 10 bases and V 5 bases, and 5 bases lay outside the gene matches.